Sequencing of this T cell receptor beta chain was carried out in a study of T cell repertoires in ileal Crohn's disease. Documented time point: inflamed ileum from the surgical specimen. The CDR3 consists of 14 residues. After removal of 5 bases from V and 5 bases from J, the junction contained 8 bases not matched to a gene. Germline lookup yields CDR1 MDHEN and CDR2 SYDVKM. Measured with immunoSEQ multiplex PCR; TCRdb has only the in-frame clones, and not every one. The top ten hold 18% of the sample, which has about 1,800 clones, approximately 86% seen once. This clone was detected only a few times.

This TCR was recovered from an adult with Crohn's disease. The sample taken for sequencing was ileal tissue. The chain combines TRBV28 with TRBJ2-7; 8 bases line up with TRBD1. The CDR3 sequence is CASSPPGTGHEQYF. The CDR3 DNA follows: TGTGCCAGCAGTCCTCCCGGGACAGGCCACGAGCAGTACTTC. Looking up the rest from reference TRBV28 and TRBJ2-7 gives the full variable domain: DVKVTQSSRYLVKRTGEKVFLECVQDMDHENMFWYRQDPGLGLRLIYFSYDVKMKEKGDIPEGYSVSREKKERFSLILESASTNQTSMYLCASSPPGTGHEQYFGPGTRLTVT.